The 30 T cell receptor beta chains in this list originate from one sample, sequenced in a study of OX40 agonist ivuxolimab in advanced cancers. TCRdb keeps only in-frame clones here, not all; method: immunoSEQ multiplex PCR. The data contain about 35,000 clones, 92% of them singletons. The specimen was CD4+ or CD8+ T cells sorted from blood, collected in a trial of the OX40 agonist ivuxolimab. The receptor set was obtained from an adult with an advanced solid tumor such as melanoma, head and neck, liver or kidney cancer.

The rearrangement joins TRBV27 to TRBJ2-7; D is perhaps TRBD1 (6 bases). CDR1 is MNHEY, CDR2 SMNVEV, per germline (reference sequence). The length of the CDR3 is 14 residues. Trimming shortened V by 4 bases and J by 4 bases, and 14 bases separated the two germline ends. The CDR3 here is CASSSSGTNYEQYF. In DNA, the CDR3 is TGTGCCAGCAGTTCTTCCGGGACAAATTACGAGCAGTACTTC.

The chain joins TRBV27 to TRBJ2-3; D perhaps matches TRBD2 (6 bases). The V and J ends lost 6 bases and 4 bases respectively, with 8 bases between them. CDR1 and CDR2 (germline): MNHEY, SMNVEV (reference sequence). This CDR3 contains 12 residues. CDR3 amino acids: CASRTGADTQYF. The CDR3 DNA is TGTGCCAGCAGGACGGGGGCAGATACGCAGTATTTT.

The chain uses TRBV19 and TRBJ1-1; 7 bases agree with TRBD1. This CDR3 has 17 residues. Germline loops: CDR1 LNHDA, CDR2 SQIVND (reference sequence). V shed 3 bases and J 3 bases; nucleotides not matched to a gene: 13. CDR3 sequence: CASSMSQGVLGHTEAFF. The DNA for the CDR3 is TGTGCCAGTAGTATGAGTCAGGGGGTCCTAGGGCACACTGAAGCTTTCTTT. Full variable domain (rest looked up from reference TRBV19 and TRBJ1-1): DGGITQSPKYLFRKEGQNVTLSCEQNLNHDAMYWYRQDPGQGLRLIYYSQIVNDFQKGDIAEGYSVSREKKESFPLTVTSAQKNPTAFYLCASSMSQGVLGHTEAFFGQGTRLTVV.

The chain carries TRBV9 and TRBJ2-3; D is undetermined. CDR1 is SGDLS and CDR2 is YYNGEE in the germline V gene. The CDR3 sequence is 14 residues long. V gave up 0 bases and J gave up 6 bases, with 11 bases separating them. In DNA, the CDR3 is TGTGCCAGCAGCGTAGGCAGGCCCTGGGATACGCAGTATTTT. Residues: CASSVGRPWDTQYF.

This clone was observed once. The chain recombines TRBV7-6 with TRBJ1-3; no firm D call. V was shortened by 5 bases and J by 0 bases, with 14 bases between the two germline ends. Per germline, CDR1 SGHVS and CDR2 FNYEAQ. The CDR3 extends over 16 amino acids. CDR3 residues: CASSRGRTDSGNTIYF. CDR3 sequence (DNA): TGTGCCAGCAGCCGCGGACGGACTGACTCTGGAAACACCATATATTTT.

The V gene is TRBV28, the J gene TRBJ2-4; D not resolved. The CDR3 has 13 residues. Germline CDR1 is MDHEN and CDR2 is SYDVKM. Trimming took 5 bases from V and 9 from J, leaving 14 bases between them. The CDR3 sequence: CASSITLSGIQYF. The CDR3 region has the DNA TGTGCCAGCAGTATAACGTTGTCGGGCATTCAGTACTTC.

The chain recombines TRBV28 with TRBJ1-6; possible D gene TRBD1, 6 bases. Between the trimmed V and J ends, which lost 4 bases and 6 bases, there was a span of 16 bases. Germline assignment: CDR1 MDHEN and CDR2 SYDVKM. The CDR3 loop spans 16 amino acids. CDR3 region: CASSYFGAGVNSPLHF. The CDR3 DNA follows: TGTGCCAGCAGTTACTTTGGGGCAGGGGTTAATTCACCCCTCCACTTT.

This chain connects TRBV28 to TRBJ2-7; weak D call: TRBD1 (5 bases). Germline-derived CDR1 and CDR2 are MDHEN and SYDVKM. Trimming shortened V by 1 base and J by 0 bases, and 13 bases separated the two germline ends. The CDR3 loop spans 16 amino acids. The CDR3 nucleotides are TGTGCCAGCAGTTTATTGCGTGGGGCCTTCTCCTACGAGCAGTACTTC. It codes for CASSLLRGAFSYEQYF. The complete variable domain, with remaining parts taken from reference TRBV28 and TRBJ2-7, reads DVKVTQSSRYLVKRTGEKVFLECVQDMDHENMFWYRQDPGLGLRLIYFSYDVKMKEKGDIPEGYSVSREKKERFSLILESASTNQTSMYLCASSLLRGAFSYEQYFGPGTRLTVT.

The gene calls are TRBV27 and TRBJ1-1, with a possible D match to TRBD1 (6 bases). CDR3 length: 15 amino acids. V was shortened by 0 bases and J by 5 bases, with 13 bases between the two germline ends. CDR1 is MNHEY, CDR2 SMNVEV, per germline (reference sequence). The CDR3 DNA reads TGTGCCAGCAGTTTATCGGGGGGCCCGGGAACTGAAGCTTTCTTT. As protein: CASSLSGGPGTEAFF.

This clone occurred once. V is TRBV7-9 and J is TRBJ2-3; no clear D. From germline, CDR1 is SEHNR and CDR2 FQNEAQ (reference sequence). Trimming stripped 1 base from V and 2 bases from J, with 10 bases between. The CDR3 has 15 amino acids. CDR3 region: CASSLVLGITDTQYF. In DNA, the CDR3 is TGTGCCAGCAGCTTAGTTTTAGGTATCACAGATACGCAGTATTTT.

The J gene is TRBJ1-1, the V gene TRBV28, with unresolved D. The CDR3 is 12 residues long. Trimming took off 6 bases at V and 3 bases at J, with 8 bases between the two ends. The germline V gene encodes CDR1 MDHEN and CDR2 SYDVKM. The chain's CDR3 is CASSLLDTEAFF. CDR3 in DNA: TGTGCCAGCAGCCTTTTAGACACTGAAGCTTTCTTT.

V gene TRBV28 combines with J gene TRBJ1-5; D gene unclear. V lost 6 bases, J lost 1 base, and 10 bases lay in between. The CDR3 has 14 amino acids. Per the germline V gene, CDR1 is MDHEN and CDR2 is SYDVKM. CDR3 amino acids: CASSQSVSNQPQHF. The CDR3 DNA reads TGTGCCAGCAGCCAAAGCGTAAGCAATCAGCCCCAGCATTTT.

The chain links TRBV6-4 to TRBJ2-2, with D unresolved. This CDR3 has 14 residues. Trimming took off 2 bases at V and 5 bases at J, with 9 bases between the two ends. Germline V gene data show CDR1 as MRHNA and CDR2 as SNTAGT. The CDR3 region has the DNA TGTGCCAGCAGTGACAGGGTAGAGACCGGGGAGCTGTTTTTT. Protein sequence: CASSDRVETGELFF.

The V gene is TRBV10-1, the J gene TRBJ2-3; D gene unclear. The length of the CDR3 is 14 residues. Trimming took off 5 bases at V and 1 base at J, with 10 bases between the two ends. From germline, CDR1 is WNHNN and CDR2 SYGVQD (reference sequence). CDR3 loop: CASSSLVGTDTQYF. The CDR3 coding sequence is TGCGCCAGCAGTTCTCTGGTGGGCACAGATACGCAGTATTTT.

This rearrangement joins TRBV27 to TRBJ2-3; the match to TRBD2 covers 16 bases. V shed 10 bases and J 4 bases; nucleotides not matched to a gene: 11. Germline V lookup: CDR1 MNHEY, CDR2 SMNVEV (reference sequence). There are 17 residues in the CDR3. The CDR3 sequence: CATSFFGTSGRADTQYF. CDR3 nucleotides: TGTGCCACCTCGTTCTTCGGGACTAGCGGGAGGGCAGATACGCAGTATTTT.

The chain couples TRBV29-1 to TRBJ2-1, with 11 bases identical to TRBD1. The V segment lost 5 bases and the J segment 5 bases; nucleotides outside the gene matches: 5. Germline V CDR1 and CDR2: SQVTM, ANQGSEA. The CDR3 contains 14 residues. The CDR3 DNA sequence: TGCAGCGTTTCGGGGGACAGGGGGGACAATGAGCAGTTCTTC. It specifies CSVSGDRGDNEQFF.

This clone has a single count. This chain connects TRBV6-5 to TRBJ2-5; D ambiguous. Germline V gives CDR1 MNHEY, CDR2 SVGAGI. This CDR3 has 11 amino acids. V was trimmed by 3 bases and J by 4 bases, leaving 3 bases between them. As DNA, the CDR3 is TGTGCCAGCAGTTATAGAGAGACCCAGTACTTC. As protein: CASSYRETQYF.

This chain uses TRBV28 with TRBJ2-3, with D tentatively TRBD1 (5 bases). The CDR3 length is 14 residues. V was shortened by 0 bases and J by 3 bases, with 7 bases between the two germline ends. The germline V gene has CDR1 MDHEN and CDR2 SYDVKM. In DNA form, the CDR3 reads TGTGCCAGCAGTTTATGGCAGGGAACAGATACGCAGTATTTT. Translated, it gives CASSLWQGTDTQYF.

The chain carries TRBV27 and TRBJ1-2, with D unclear. Germline V gene lookup returns CDR1 MNHEY and CDR2 SMNVEV (reference sequence). This CDR3 is built from 16 residues. Trimming removed 3 bases from V and 1 base from J, with 15 bases in between. The CDR3 nucleotides read TGTGCCAGCAGTTTCCGGCGCACCAGTTTTAACTATGGCTACACCTTC. Protein product: CASSFRRTSFNYGYTF.

This clone came up once. The chain couples TRBV28 to TRBJ1-2; D unclear. The length of the CDR3 is 17 residues. Looked up from germline, CDR1 is MDHEN and CDR2 is SYDVKM. Trimming cost V 3 bases and J 2 bases, with 19 bases left between them. The CDR3 protein is CASSFRYITDSNYGYTF. For the CDR3, the DNA is TGTGCCAGCAGTTTCCGCTACATCACAGATTCGAACTATGGCTACACCTTC.

This clone is classed as medium-sized. This chain joins TRBV7-9 and TRBJ2-7; tentative D call: TRBD2 (5 bases). Trimming shortened V by 1 base and J by 7 bases, and 8 bases separated the two germline ends. This CDR3 has 12 residues. Germline CDR1 and CDR2: SEHNR and FQNEAQ (reference sequence). The CDR3 sequence: CASSLGTGEQYF. The CDR3 nucleotides read TGTGCCAGCAGCTTAGGAACGGGAGAGCAGTACTTC.

The rearrangement joins TRBV29-1 to TRBJ2-3; 13 bases align to TRBD2. The ends lost 4 bases at V and 8 bases at J; junction bases unmatched: 6. This CDR3 spans 14 amino acids. From germline, CDR1 is SQVTM and CDR2 ANQGSEA. CDR3 in DNA: TGCAGCGTTGTCGGGACTAGCGGGGAGAGTACGCAGTATTTT. Residues: CSVVGTSGESTQYF.

The rearrangement joins TRBV7-9 to TRBJ2-1, with 13 bases matching TRBD2. CDR1 is SEHNR, CDR2 FQNEAQ, per germline (reference sequence). Trimming at V came to 1 base and at J to 6 bases, leaving 0 bases not matched to a gene. This CDR3 is built from 15 residues. DNA of the CDR3: TGTGCCAGCAGCTTAGGACTAGCGGGAGGCAATGAGCAGTTCTTC. Its translation is CASSLGLAGGNEQFF.

The CDR3, as DNA: TGTGCCAGCAGGTCGGGACTAGCGGAAAACATTCAGTACTTC. Protein product: CASRSGLAENIQYF. The gene calls are TRBV2 and TRBJ2-4, with 11 bases lining up with TRBD2. With V trimmed by 6 bases and J by 5 bases, 3 bases remained unmatched. Per germline, CDR1 SNHLY and CDR2 FYNNEI. The CDR3 length is 14 residues.

The rearrangement links TRBV6-5 to TRBJ2-7; D possibly corresponds to TRBD2 (6 bases). V lost 2 bases and J lost 7, with 9 bases in between. Germline V gene sequence: CDR1 MNHEY, CDR2 SVGAGI. The CDR3 is 12 residues long. The CDR3 DNA is TGTGCCAGCAGTTACGCGGGATTAGAGCAGTACTTC. Translated, it gives CASSYAGLEQYF.

This rearrangement joins TRBV6-6 to TRBJ2-5, with a tentative D call TRBD2 (5 bases). Trimming took off 6 bases at V and 1 base at J, with 12 bases between the two ends. This CDR3 contains 14 residues. Germline assignment: CDR1 MNHNY and CDR2 SVGAGI (reference sequence). CDR3 DNA: TGTGCCAGCAGCCCGGCGGGCGCCCAAGAGACCCAGTACTTC. Protein product: CASSPAGAQETQYF.

This clone was observed a single time. The V gene is TRBV7-9, the J gene TRBJ2-7; 8 nucleotides align to TRBD2. CDR1 SEHNR and CDR2 FQNEAQ come from the germline V gene (reference sequence). After removal of 3 bases from V and 5 bases from J, the junction contained 9 bases not matched to a gene. The CDR3 is made up of 15 amino acids. This CDR3 is CASSFTGTRTDEQYF. The CDR3 nucleotides read TGTGCCAGCAGCTTCACCGGGACTAGGACTGACGAGCAGTACTTC.

The gene calls are TRBV28 and TRBJ2-5, with a weak D call TRBD1 (5 bases). The CDR3 covers 14 residues. Deletions cut 5 bases from V and 2 bases from J, with 12 bases between. The germline CDR1 and CDR2 sequences are MDHEN and SYDVKM. The CDR3 region is CASSPQEPQETQYF. CDR3 bases: TGTGCCAGCAGTCCACAGGAACCACAAGAGACCCAGTACTTC.

By its share, this clone is medium-sized. V gene TRBV10-3 combines with J gene TRBJ2-7; no clear D gene. V lost 2 bases and J 6 bases, leaving 8 bases between the germline ends. The CDR3 runs to 12 residues. Germline V gene lookup returns CDR1 ENHRY and CDR2 SYGVKD. This CDR3 reads CAISEDATEQYF. DNA for the CDR3: TGTGCCATCAGTGAGGATGCGACCGAGCAGTACTTC.

The rearrangement uses TRBV27 and TRBJ2-5; D remains unclear. Germline V gene sequence: CDR1 MNHEY, CDR2 SMNVEV (reference sequence). The V gene lost 3 bases and the J gene lost 4 bases, with 9 bases spanning the gap. The CDR3 contains 13 residues. The CDR3 sequence: CASSFQDGETQYF. CDR3 nucleotide sequence: TGTGCCAGCAGTTTTCAGGACGGAGAGACCCAGTACTTC.